The next 16 T cell receptor beta chains were all read from a single sample in a study of identical twins. TCRdb processed the 5' RACE reads anew with MiXCR; each CDR3 protein has one entry. The table includes under 450,000 distinct CDR3 sequences, less than 20% detected once. The sequencing sample was made of naive T cells sorted from blood. These TCRs come from a middle-aged man in good health.

This clonotype was counted a few times. This CDR3 is CSARDPGRNGEQFF. CDR3 sequence (DNA): TGCAGTGCTAGAGACCCCGGGAGGAATGGTGAGCAGTTCTTC. The chain has TRBV20-1 and TRBJ2-1, with 7 nucleotides matching TRBD2. The CDR3 sequence is 14 residues long. V trimming: 0 bases; J trimming: 9 bases; junction bases outside the gene matches: 8. Germline loops: CDR1 DFQATT, CDR2 SNEGSKA (reference sequence).

In this sample, this clonotype turned up many times. The rearrangement links TRBV12-3 or TRBV12-4 to TRBJ1-1; no clear D gene. The germline V and J ends were trimmed by 3 bases and 2 bases, with 10 bases remaining between them. The CDR3 has 14 residues. This CDR3 reads CASSFGATNTEAFF. The CDR3 DNA is TGTGCCAGCAGTTTCGGAGCAACCAACACTGAAGCTTTCTTT.

This clonotype came up a few times. This sequence joins TRBV6-5 and TRBJ2-5, with 7 bases lining up with TRBD2. V gave up 5 bases and J gave up 2 bases; unmatched junction bases: 5. This CDR3 has 14 amino acids. Germline V CDR1 and CDR2: MNHEY, SVGAGI. The CDR3 protein is CASSHGGSQETQYF. Here the CDR3 DNA reads TGTGCCAGCAGTCACGGGGGGTCACAAGAGACCCAGTACTTC.

This clonotype showed up many times. The chain employs TRBV6-1 and TRBJ2-5; tentative D call: TRBD1 (5 bases). The CDR3 extends over 15 amino acids. In germline, CDR1 is MNHNS, CDR2 SASEGT. V shed 6 bases and J shed 4 bases, with 18 bases lying between them. The CDR3 here is CASRKPGGHSETQYF. The CDR3 DNA is TGTGCCAGCAGAAAACCCGGTGGACACTCAGAGACCCAGTACTTC.

The V call is TRBV5-1, the J call TRBJ2-6, with TRBD1 identical over 12 bases. The germline CDR1 and CDR2 sequences are SGHRS and YFSETQ. The CDR3 covers 22 residues. The ends lost 0 bases at V and 4 bases at J; junction bases unmatched: 17. The CDR3 reads CASSLDPPGQGAMRSGANVLTF. The CDR3 bases are TGCGCCAGCAGCTTGGATCCGCCGGGACAGGGGGCCATGAGATCCGGGGCCAACGTCCTGACTTTC.

This rearrangement joins TRBV20-1 to TRBJ2-2, with 7 bases matching TRBD2. The junction had 20 bases not matched to a gene; V was cut back by 4 bases and J by 3 bases. This CDR3 spans 19 amino acids. Germline CDR1 is DFQATT and CDR2 is SNEGSKA (reference sequence). CDR3 in amino acids: CSAKLRPRVGGSDTGELFF. In DNA form, the CDR3 reads TGCAGTGCTAAACTCCGCCCTCGAGTAGGCGGGAGCGACACCGGGGAGCTGTTTTTT.

CDR3 region: CASSQRVDNEQFF. CDR3 sequence (DNA): TGTGCCAGCAGCCAACGGGTGGACAATGAGCAGTTCTTC. The chain combines TRBV16 with TRBJ2-1, with D hard to call. Trimming took 2 bases from V and 5 from J, leaving 7 bases between them. There are 13 residues in the CDR3. Per germline, CDR1 KGHSY and CDR2 FQNENV.

This clonotype was counted between two and nine times. The CDR3 loop is CSADDRAVDEKLFF. The CDR3 DNA sequence: TGCAGTGCAGATGACAGGGCGGTAGATGAAAAACTGTTTTTT. The V and J genes are TRBV20-1 and TRBJ1-4, with 7 bases fitting TRBD1. CDR1 DFQATT and CDR2 SNEGSKA come from the germline V gene (reference sequence). With 6 bases clipped from V and 6 bases from J, the junction kept 10 bases outside the gene matches. This CDR3 spans 14 amino acids.

The table lists this clonotype with many counts. This chain joins TRBV23-1 and TRBJ2-7; the D call may be TRBD1 or TRBD2 (5 bases each). TRBV23-1 is an ORF; its function is uncertain. The CDR3 loop spans 17 amino acids. Trimming took 7 bases from V and 1 from J, leaving 23 bases between them. The chain's CDR3 is CASIPTGPPSTSYEQYF. CDR3 bases: TGCGCCAGCATTCCAACGGGGCCTCCTTCTACTTCCTACGAGCAGTACTTC.

This clonotype was counted at least ten times. The J gene is TRBJ2-2, the V gene TRBV11-1; TRBD1 matches 7 bases. Germline V gene data show CDR1 as SGHAT and CDR2 as FQDESV (reference sequence). The CDR3 length is 19 residues. V lost 4 bases and J lost 0; bases outside the gene matches: 14. The CDR3 protein is CASSSVPGQQSPNTGELFF. The CDR3 DNA reads as TGTGCCAGCAGCTCGGTCCCGGGACAGCAGTCTCCGAACACCGGGGAGCTGTTTTTT.

The V and J genes are TRBV19 and TRBJ2-1; TRBD1 agrees at 8 bases. The V segment lost 3 bases and the J segment 4 bases; nucleotides outside the gene matches: 5. This CDR3 comprises 15 residues. Germline assignment: CDR1 LNHDA and CDR2 SQIVND (reference sequence). CDR3 amino acids: CASSIQGAWYNEQFF. The CDR3 nucleotides are TGTGCCAGTAGTATCCAGGGGGCTTGGTACAATGAGCAGTTCTTC.

CDR3 loop: CASSFPLAGKVDNEQFF. CDR3 bases: TGTGCCAGCAGCTTCCCTTTAGCGGGGAAGGTGGACAATGAGCAGTTCTTC. The rearrangement links TRBV7-9 to TRBJ2-1; 8 bases are shared with TRBD2. V shed 3 bases and J 5 bases; nucleotides not matched to a gene: 12. The CDR3 contains 17 residues. Germline-derived CDR1 and CDR2 are SEHNR and FQNEAQ (reference sequence).

The chain recombines TRBV12-3 or TRBV12-4 with TRBJ2-5; D perhaps matches TRBD2 (7 bases). V gave up 1 base and J gave up 5 bases, with 20 bases separating them. This CDR3 has 17 amino acids. In nucleotides, the CDR3 is TGTGCCAGCAGTTTAGGGCTAGGACAGCGGGGAGGGGAGACCCAGTACTTC. Translated: CASSLGLGQRGGETQYF.

This clonotype showed up just a few times. The chain recombines TRBV4-3 with TRBJ2-7; D is ambiguous. From germline, CDR1 is LGHNA and CDR2 YSLEER. The CDR3 contains 15 residues. V was trimmed by 4 bases and J by 5 bases, leaving 18 bases between them. The CDR3 loop is CASSRRTDEANEQYF. The CDR3 nucleotides are TGCGCCAGCAGCCGAAGAACGGACGAAGCCAACGAGCAGTACTTC.

This clonotype has ten or more counts. This sequence joins TRBV20-1 and TRBJ2-6, with D perhaps TRBD1 or TRBD2 (5 bases each). The ends were cut back, 0 bases at V and 0 bases at J, with 21 bases in the middle. The CDR3 consists of 20 residues. CDR1 and CDR2 (germline): DFQATT, SNEGSKA (reference sequence). The CDR3 DNA is TGCAGTGCTAGAGACTCGGGACCGTCGCCTAAGAGCTCTGGGGCCAACGTCCTGACTTTC. Amino acid sequence: CSARDSGPSPKSSGANVLTF.

This clonotype was detected only once. The rearrangement uses TRBV11-2 and TRBJ1-5, with D possibly being TRBD1 (6 bases). Germline V gives CDR1 SGHAT, CDR2 FQNNGV. V gave up 5 bases and J gave up 5 bases, with 10 bases separating them. The CDR3 loop spans 13 amino acids. The CDR3 spells CASSRDTDQPQHF. DNA for the CDR3: TGTGCCAGCAGCAGGGACACCGATCAGCCCCAGCATTTT.